This TCR beta chain came from a study of cytomegalovirus exposure and HLA in healthy donors (dated by TCRdb to the late 2010s). Concerning the study at large: An earlier analysis of 550 to 700 of the donors reported about 250 Gb of sequence data and approximately 110 million unique TCR beta sequences from about 180 million T cells. Besides the first cohort of under 700 subjects, a separate validation cohort made up of 120 different subjects was used. An early release that covered about 600 HLA-typed donors contained about 300 gigabases of sequencing data and about 84 million unique TCR sequences. To study patterns of TCR occurrence, a later analysis re-analyzed previously published TCR beta repertoires from under 750 donors and added high-resolution HLA genotyping. Among almost 400 genotyped donors of the cohort, an average of 235,054 unique TCR beta nucleotide sequences were sequenced per donor, roughly 20% of them non-productive. The genetic ancestry cluster associated with self-reported Caucasian donors included 81% of the 350 to 500 genotyped donors. Roughly five DR-DQ haplotypes were treated as single units for association and clustering because of strong linkage in the cohort. Rather than using new phenotypic data, the later analysis identified candidate immune exposures from TCR beta sequences and from how often those sequences occurred across donors. Donor age, sex, ethnicity and CMV serostatus were compiled together with the repertoire data. HLA typing covered class I and class II loci at four-digit resolution. All discovery cohort repertoires had been generated on a single sequencing platform. In a later genetic analysis, genome-wide SNP genotypes for about 55% of the roughly 700 donors were used, and that subset was treated as a discovery cohort. To predict cytomegalovirus infection status, the study brought together high-throughput TCR immunosequencing, statistical association of individual TCRs with disease status, and machine learning. The study aimed to test whether signatures of past pathogen exposure could be identified by cataloging public T cell receptors. An earlier analysis of around 580 of the donors used high-throughput TCR beta sequencing to judge whether each TCR beta V gene segment behaved as functional or pseudogenic. Typing coverage differed by locus: A, B, C, DRB1 and DQB1 were typed in roughly 629-630 donors, DQA1 in roughly 500, DPA1 in 600 to 610, and DPB1 in just under 490. The study used immunosequencing to profile the T cell repertoires of some 600 subjects and linked those repertoires to cytomegalovirus serostatus.

The V end gives up 5 bases and the J end 4 bases, leaving 8 bases in the junction not matched to a gene. Per the germline V gene, SGHTA is the CDR1 and FQGNSA is the CDR2. The CDR3 measures 15 amino acids from cysteine to phenylalanine. The read is trimmed to its CDR3 DNA, 45 bases read in frame from base 1. The method behind the library was the immunoSEQ multiplex PCR assay. A mixture of 60 forward primers for TCR Vbeta segments and 13 reverse primers for TCR Jbeta segments was used in the multiplex PCR. A multiplex PCR assay on genomic DNA amplified the CDR3 region of rearranged TCR beta genes. The amplified TCR beta libraries were sequenced on the Illumina HiSeq System as 87-base-pair reads. Concerning the study's data processing: In a later analysis, 77 million or so unique TCR beta chains were counted across the 650 to 700 repertoires, and roughly 9.9 million of these chains were shared by at least two donors. To remove PCR and sequencing errors, raw reads were error-corrected and collapsed into unique sequences using a nearest-neighbor algorithm that merged closely related sequences. To assign V, D and J gene segments, CDR3 sequences were aligned to IMGT reference sequences. For a sequence to be retained, a match of at least six nucleotides was required to both a V gene segment and a J gene segment. A rearrangement was called productive if the CDR3 had no stop codons and remained in frame with V and J, and every other rearrangement was called non-productive. CDR3 was defined according to IMGT convention as the region running from the second conserved V-encoded cysteine to the conserved J-encoded phenylalanine. Sequences without an unambiguous match to a single V gene segment were excluded from the earlier analysis of several hundred of the donors. In an earlier analysis of 587 of the donors, a V segment was called functional when productive rearrangements were above 56.7%, and segregating when the standard deviation between donors exceeded 5%. A statistical classification framework was built to diagnose cytomegalovirus status from the catalog of TCR beta chain sequences. V and J gene assignment, in a later analysis, came from comparing TCR nucleotide sequences with IMGT/GENE-DB human TR gene sequences. The TCRdist pipeline was used in a later analysis to assign CDR3 sequences and most-parsimonious VDJ recombination scenarios. In a later analysis, every TCR beta chain was defined by the combination of its CDR3 amino acid sequence and its V-gene family, and reads without a unique V-gene family were dropped. To address suspected cross-contamination and a sequencing artifact, a later analysis removed under 600 highly shared, low-generation-probability nucleotide sequences. A later analysis calculated a clonal expansion index for each public chain from normalized within-repertoire ranks of inferred template counts. In a later analysis, generation probabilities were computed using a VDJ recombination model fitted to out-of-frame rearrangements, and the results were checked against IGoR. In a later analysis, TCR-TCR, TCR-HLA and TCR-CMV co-occurrence was scored with hypergeometric tests, and a repertoire-size bias correction was applied to TCR pairs. False discovery rates were estimated in a later analysis by permuting HLA or CMV assignments 20 times. In a later analysis, co-occurring TCRs were grouped with DBSCAN, and TCRdist sequence similarity was added when clustering was performed within HLA-allele-positive subsets. Repertoires with fewer than 30,000 or more than 120,000 public chains, plus five repertoires with anomalous nucleotide sharing, were excluded from co-occurrence clustering. TCRdb mirrors the immuneACCESS table, restricted to in-frame sequences. Some clones are absent from its copies; in checked studies, under half trace to an unresolved V gene, and the reason for the others is unknown. The DNA was the basis for D and trimming; V, J and clone size are from that table. The sample data list around 110,000 clones, and approximately 65% of these were observed just once. Of the sample, less than 2% falls within the top ten clones.

Concerning this clone itself: Its antigen target is currently unknown. No base quality values were provided; no much bigger clone lies one nucleotide off.

The research as a whole found: Because counts were too low, fewer than 20 rarely observed V segments, including chromosome 9 orphons, were excluded from the earlier analysis of around 590 of the donors. A group of highly shared sequence variants was considered likely to be a technical artifact of the sequencing pipeline. Several of the top co-occurrence clusters appeared to be linked to parvovirus B19, influenza, CMV and Epstein-Barr virus, according to a later analysis. An association between a missense DCLRE1C variant and V-gene and J-gene trimming of TCR beta chains was found in a later genetic analysis and replicated in an independent cohort. The study gave a list of 150 to 200 TCR beta chains associated with cytomegalovirus. At a false discovery rate of 0.05, a later analysis linked about 16,000 TCR beta sequences to specific HLA alleles. Immune exposure information for the cohort was limited to CMV serostatus. The classifier was reported to diagnose cytomegalovirus status with high specificity and sensitivity in both the original cohort and the validation cohort. In a later analysis, most CMV-associated TCR beta chains were found to appear HLA-restricted, with HLA associations seemingly driven largely by CMV exposure. In an earlier analysis of a few hundred of the donors, most TCR beta V segments were observed in productive rearrangements about 87% or about 30% of the time, broadly matching IMGT annotations. In this cohort, only TCR beta chains were sequenced, and detectable features were limited by the absence of alpha or paired-chain data. Roughly uniform sequencing depth across donors was assumed in presence/absence analyses, although this assumption may not hold. Across donors, most TCR sequences were observed very rarely, whereas some public TCRs were present in many individuals. Correlated functional status among segregating V segments might reflect linkage disequilibrium, but an unknown experimental factor could not be ruled out. The 87-base-pair reads could not distinguish some IMGT-functional V segments, including TRBV6-2 and TRBV6-3, so those segments were excluded. Assigning TCR associations to individual alleles was difficult when HLA alleles, especially DR and DQ, strongly co-occurred. Because some donors lacked HLA typing at each locus, the association tests relied only on the typed subset. A later analysis found that TCR association rates varied across HLA loci, with DRB1 alleles showing the most associated TCRs and HLA-C alleles the fewest. It was suggested by the authors that the approach could potentially be generalized to other disease states and immunological phenotypes. In a later genetic analysis, fewer N-insertions in productive TCRs were reported among donors in an Asian-associated ancestry cluster than the roughly 700-donor mean. A few of the identified cytomegalovirus-associated TCR beta chains were confirmed in vitro to be specific for cytomegalovirus antigens. In a later analysis, HLA-associated TCR beta chains showed more clonal expansion and lower generation probabilities than non-associated chains that were equally common. A further reported finding was that TCR beta sequences accurately predicted the HLA-A and HLA-B alleles for most subjects in the first cohort.

In total, fewer than 750 healthy bone marrow donors made up the cohort. Cohort members were all nominally healthy when sampled, although unrecorded immune exposures were likely present. The donor tested CMV seronegative, placing the donor among the roughly 350 seronegative members of the cohort. A peripheral blood sample was provided by each donor, and peripheral blood mononuclear cells were used for TCR beta sequencing. The Qiagen DNeasy Blood Extraction Kit was used to extract genomic DNA from the blood cell samples. This TCR derives from a young man in good health and CMV-seronegative. The V and J segments used are TRBV7-2 and TRBJ2-7; TRBD2 matches 10 bases in the middle. The sequenced sample was PBMCs. The DNA sequence follows: TGTGCCAGCAGCGGAGCGAGACTAGCGGGTTACGAGCAGTACTTC. This is translated as CASSGARLAGYEQYF.